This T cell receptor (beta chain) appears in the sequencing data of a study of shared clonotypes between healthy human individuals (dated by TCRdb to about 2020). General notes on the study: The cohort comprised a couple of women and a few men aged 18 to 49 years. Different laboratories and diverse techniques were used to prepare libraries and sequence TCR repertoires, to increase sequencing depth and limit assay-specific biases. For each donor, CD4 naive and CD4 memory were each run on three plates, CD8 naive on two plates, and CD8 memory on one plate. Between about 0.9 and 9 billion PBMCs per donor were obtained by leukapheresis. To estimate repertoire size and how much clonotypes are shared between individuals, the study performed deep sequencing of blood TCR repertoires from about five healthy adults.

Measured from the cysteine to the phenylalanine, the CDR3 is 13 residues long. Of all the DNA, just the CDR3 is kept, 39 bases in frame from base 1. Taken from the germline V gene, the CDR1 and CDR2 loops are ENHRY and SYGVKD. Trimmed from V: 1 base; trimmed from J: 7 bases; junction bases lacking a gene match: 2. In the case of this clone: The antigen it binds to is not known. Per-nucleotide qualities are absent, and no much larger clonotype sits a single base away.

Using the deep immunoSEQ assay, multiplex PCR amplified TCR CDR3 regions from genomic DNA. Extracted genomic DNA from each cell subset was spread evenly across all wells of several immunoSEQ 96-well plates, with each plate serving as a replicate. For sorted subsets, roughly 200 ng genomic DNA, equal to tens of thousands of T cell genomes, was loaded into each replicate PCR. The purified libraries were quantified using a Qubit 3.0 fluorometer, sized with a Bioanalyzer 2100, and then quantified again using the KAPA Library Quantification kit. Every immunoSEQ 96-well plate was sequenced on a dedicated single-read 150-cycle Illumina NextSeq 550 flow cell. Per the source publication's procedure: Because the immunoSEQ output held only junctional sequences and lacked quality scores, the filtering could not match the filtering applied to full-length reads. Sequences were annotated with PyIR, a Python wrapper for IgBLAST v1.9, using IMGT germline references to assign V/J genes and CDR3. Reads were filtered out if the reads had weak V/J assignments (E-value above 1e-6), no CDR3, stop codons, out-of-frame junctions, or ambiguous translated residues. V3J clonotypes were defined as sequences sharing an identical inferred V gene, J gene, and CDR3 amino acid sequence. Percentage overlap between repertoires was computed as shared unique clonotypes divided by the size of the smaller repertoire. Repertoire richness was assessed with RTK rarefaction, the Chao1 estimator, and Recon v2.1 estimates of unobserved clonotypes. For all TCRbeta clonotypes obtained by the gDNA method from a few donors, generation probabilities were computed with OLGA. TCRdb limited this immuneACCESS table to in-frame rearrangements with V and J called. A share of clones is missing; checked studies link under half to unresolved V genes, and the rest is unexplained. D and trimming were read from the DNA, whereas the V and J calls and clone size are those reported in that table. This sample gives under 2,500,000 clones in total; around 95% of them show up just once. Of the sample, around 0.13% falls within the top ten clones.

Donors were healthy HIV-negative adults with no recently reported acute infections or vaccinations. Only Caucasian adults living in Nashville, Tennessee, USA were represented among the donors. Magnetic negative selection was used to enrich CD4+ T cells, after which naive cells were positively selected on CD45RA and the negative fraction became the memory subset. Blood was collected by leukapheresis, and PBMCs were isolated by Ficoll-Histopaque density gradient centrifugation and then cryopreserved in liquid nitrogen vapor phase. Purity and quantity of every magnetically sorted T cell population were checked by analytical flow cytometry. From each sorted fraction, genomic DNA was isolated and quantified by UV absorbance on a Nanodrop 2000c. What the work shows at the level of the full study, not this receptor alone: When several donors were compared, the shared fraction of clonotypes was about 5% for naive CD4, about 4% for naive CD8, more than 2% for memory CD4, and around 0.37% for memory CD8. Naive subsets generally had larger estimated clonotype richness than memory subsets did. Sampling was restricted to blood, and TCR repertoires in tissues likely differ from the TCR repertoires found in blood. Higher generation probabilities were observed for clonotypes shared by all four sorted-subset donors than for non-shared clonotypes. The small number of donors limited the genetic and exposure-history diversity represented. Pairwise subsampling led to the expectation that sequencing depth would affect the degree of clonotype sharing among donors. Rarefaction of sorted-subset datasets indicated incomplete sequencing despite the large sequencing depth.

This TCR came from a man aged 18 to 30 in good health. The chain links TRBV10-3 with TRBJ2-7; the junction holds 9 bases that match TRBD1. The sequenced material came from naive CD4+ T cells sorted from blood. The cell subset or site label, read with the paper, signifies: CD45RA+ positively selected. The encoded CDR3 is CAISEWTGEEQYF. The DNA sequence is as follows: TGTGCCATCAGTGAGTGGACAGGGGAAGAGCAGTACTTC.